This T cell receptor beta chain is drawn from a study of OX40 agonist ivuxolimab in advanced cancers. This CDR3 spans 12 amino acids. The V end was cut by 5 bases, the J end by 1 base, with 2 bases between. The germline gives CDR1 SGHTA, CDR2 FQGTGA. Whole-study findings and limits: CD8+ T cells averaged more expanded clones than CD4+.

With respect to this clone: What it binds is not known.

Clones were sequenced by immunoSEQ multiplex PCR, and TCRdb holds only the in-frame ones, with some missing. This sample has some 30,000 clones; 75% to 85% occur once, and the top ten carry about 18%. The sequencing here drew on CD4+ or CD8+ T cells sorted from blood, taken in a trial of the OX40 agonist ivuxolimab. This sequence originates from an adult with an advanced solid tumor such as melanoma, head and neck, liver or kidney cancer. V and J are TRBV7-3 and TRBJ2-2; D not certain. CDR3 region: CASSENTGELFF. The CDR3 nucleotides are TGTGCCAGCAGCGAGAACACCGGGGAGCTGTTTTTT.